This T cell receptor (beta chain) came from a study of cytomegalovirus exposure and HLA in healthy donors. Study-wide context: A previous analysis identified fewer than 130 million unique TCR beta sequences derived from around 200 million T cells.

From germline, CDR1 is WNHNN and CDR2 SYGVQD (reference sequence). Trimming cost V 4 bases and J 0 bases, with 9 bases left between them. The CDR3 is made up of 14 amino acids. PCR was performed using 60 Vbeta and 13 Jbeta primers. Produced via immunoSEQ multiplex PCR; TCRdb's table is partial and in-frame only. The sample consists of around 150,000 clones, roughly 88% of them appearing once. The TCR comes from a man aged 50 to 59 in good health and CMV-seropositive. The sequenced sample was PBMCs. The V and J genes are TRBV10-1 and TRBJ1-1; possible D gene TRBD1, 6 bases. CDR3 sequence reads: CASSVGGMNTEAFF. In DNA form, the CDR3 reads TGCGCCAGCAGTGTAGGGGGTATGAACACTGAAGCTTTCTTT.